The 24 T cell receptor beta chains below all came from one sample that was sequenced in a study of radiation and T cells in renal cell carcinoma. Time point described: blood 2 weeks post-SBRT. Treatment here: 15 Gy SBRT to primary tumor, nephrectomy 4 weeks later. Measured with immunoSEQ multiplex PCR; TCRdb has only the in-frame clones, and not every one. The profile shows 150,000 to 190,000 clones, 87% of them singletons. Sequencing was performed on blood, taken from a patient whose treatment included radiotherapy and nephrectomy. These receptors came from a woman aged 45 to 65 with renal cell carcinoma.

The CDR3 region has the DNA TGTGCCAGTAGTATCACGGGACAGACCTACGAGCAGTACTTC. Protein: CASSITGQTYEQYF. This chain links TRBV19 with TRBJ2-7, with TRBD1 matching over 7 bases. V shed 3 bases, J shed 2 bases, and the junction held 4 bases outside the gene matches. The germline gives CDR1 LNHDA, CDR2 SQIVND (reference sequence). This CDR3 spans 14 amino acids.

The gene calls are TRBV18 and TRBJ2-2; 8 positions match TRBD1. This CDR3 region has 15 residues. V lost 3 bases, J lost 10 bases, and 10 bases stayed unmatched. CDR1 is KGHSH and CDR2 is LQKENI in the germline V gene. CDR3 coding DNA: TGTGCCAGCTCACCTCGACAGGGGCGCTTCGTGGAGCTGTTTTTT. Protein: CASSPRQGRFVELFF.

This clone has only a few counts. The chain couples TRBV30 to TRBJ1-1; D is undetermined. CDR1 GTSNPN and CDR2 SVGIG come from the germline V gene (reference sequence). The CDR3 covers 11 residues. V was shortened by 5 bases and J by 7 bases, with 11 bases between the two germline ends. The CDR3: CAWSIGSEAFF. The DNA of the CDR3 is TGTGCCTGGTCCATAGGGAGTGAAGCTTTCTTT.

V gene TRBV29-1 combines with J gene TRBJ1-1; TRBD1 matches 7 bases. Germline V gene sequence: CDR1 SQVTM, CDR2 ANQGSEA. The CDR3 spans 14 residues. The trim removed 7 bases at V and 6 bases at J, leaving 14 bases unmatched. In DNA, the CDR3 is TGCAGCGCCGTTGACAGGGCAGATGTTGCTGAAGCTTTCTTT. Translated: CSAVDRADVAEAFF.

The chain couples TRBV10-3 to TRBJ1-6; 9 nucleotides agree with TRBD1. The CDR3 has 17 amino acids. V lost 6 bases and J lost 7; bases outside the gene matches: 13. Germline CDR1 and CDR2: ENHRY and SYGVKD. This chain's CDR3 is CAIRPTTGGAENSPLHF. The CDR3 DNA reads TGTGCCATCAGACCTACTACAGGGGGCGCGGAGAATTCACCCCTCCACTTT.

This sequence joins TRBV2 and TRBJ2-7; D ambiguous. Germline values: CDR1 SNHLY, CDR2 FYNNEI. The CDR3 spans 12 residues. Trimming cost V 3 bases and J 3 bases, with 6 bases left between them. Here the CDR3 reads CASSDSIYEQYF. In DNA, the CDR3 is TGTGCCAGCAGTGATTCCATCTACGAGCAGTACTTC.

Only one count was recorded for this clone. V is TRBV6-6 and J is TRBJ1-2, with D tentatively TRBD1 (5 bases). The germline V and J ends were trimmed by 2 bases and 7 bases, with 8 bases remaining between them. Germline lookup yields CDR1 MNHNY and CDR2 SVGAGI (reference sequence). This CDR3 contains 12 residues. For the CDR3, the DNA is TGTGCCAGCAGTTACGAGGGGTTTGGCTACACCTTC. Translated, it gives CASSYEGFGYTF.

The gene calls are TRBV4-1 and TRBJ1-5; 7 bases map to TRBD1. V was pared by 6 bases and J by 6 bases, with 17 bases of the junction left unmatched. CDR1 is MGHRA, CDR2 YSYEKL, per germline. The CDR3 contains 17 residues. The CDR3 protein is CASSHQQGGEGGQPQHF. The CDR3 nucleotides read TGCGCCAGCAGTCATCAGCAGGGGGGGGAGGGAGGTCAGCCCCAGCATTTT.

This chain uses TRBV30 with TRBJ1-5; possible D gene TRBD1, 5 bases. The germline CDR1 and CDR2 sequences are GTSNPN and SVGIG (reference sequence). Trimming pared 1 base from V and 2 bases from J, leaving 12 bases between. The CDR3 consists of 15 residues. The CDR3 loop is CAWSAGGVGNQPQHF. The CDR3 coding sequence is TGTGCCTGGAGTGCTGGGGGAGTGGGCAATCAGCCCCAGCATTTT.

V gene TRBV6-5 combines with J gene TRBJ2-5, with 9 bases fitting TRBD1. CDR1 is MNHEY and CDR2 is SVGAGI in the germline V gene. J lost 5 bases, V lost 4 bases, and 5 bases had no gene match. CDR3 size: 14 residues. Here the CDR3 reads CASSSGQGLETQYF. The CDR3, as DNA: TGTGCCAGCAGTTCCGGACAGGGGCTGGAGACCCAGTACTTC.

CDR3 loop: CASSSQETQYF. In nucleotides, the CDR3 is TGTGCCAGCTCATCACAAGAGACCCAGTACTTC. The V gene is TRBV18, the J gene TRBJ2-5; D gene ambiguous. Germline V lookup: CDR1 KGHSH, CDR2 LQKENI. The CDR3 loop spans 11 amino acids. V lost 5 bases and J lost 2, with 3 bases in between.

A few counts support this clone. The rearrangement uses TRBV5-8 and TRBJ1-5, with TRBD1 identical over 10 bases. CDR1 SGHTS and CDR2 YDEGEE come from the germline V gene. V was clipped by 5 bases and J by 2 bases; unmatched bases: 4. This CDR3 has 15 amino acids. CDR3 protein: CASRPGTGGNQPQHF. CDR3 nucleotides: TGTGCCAGCAGACCCGGGACAGGGGGCAATCAGCCCCAGCATTTT.

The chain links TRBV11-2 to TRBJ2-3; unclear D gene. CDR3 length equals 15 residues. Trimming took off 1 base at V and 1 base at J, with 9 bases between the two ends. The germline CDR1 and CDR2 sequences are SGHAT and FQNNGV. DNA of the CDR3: TGTGCCAGCAGCTTAGTCGGTGGGGGCACAGATACGCAGTATTTT. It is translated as CASSLVGGGTDTQYF.

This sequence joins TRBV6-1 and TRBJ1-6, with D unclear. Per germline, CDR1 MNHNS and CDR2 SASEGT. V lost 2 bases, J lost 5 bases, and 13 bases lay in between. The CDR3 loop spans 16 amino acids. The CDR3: CASSEQANRNNSPLHF. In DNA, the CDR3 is TGTGCCAGCAGTGAACAGGCAAATAGAAATAATTCACCCCTCCACTTT.

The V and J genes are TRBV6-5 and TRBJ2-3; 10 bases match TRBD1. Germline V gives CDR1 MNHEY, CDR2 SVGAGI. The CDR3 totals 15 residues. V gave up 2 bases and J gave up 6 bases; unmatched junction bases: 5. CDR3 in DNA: TGTGCCAGCAGTTACGTGGGACAGGGGAGCGATACGCAGTATTTT. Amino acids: CASSYVGQGSDTQYF.

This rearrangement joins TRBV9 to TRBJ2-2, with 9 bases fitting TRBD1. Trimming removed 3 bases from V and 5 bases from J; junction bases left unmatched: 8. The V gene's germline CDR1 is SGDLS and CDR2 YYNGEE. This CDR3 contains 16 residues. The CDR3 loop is CASSGRQGEYTGELFF. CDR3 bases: TGTGCCAGCAGCGGCCGACAGGGGGAATATACCGGGGAGCTGTTTTTT.

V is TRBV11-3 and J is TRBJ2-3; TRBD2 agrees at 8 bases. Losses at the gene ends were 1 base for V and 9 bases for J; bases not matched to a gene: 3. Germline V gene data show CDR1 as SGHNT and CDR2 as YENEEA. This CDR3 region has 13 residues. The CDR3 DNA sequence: TGTGCCAGCAGCTTAGGGGGACTAGGGACGCAGTATTTT. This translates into CASSLGGLGTQYF.

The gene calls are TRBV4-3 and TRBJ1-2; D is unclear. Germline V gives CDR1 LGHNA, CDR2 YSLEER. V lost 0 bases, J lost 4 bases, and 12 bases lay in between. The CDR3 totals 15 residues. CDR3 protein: CASSQELKGGYGYTF. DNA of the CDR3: TGCGCCAGCAGCCAAGAACTCAAGGGTGGCTATGGCTACACCTTC.

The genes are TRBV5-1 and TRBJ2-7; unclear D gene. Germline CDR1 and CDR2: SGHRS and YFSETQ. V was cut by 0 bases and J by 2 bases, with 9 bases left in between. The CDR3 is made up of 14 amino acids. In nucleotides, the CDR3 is TGCGCCAGCAGCTTGGGGAGCCTGGCCTACGAGCAGTACTTC. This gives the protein CASSLGSLAYEQYF.

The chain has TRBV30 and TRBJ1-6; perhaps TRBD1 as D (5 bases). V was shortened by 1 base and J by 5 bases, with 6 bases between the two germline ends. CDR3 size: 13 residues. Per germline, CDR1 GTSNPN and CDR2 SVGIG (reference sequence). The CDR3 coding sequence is TGTGCCTGGAGTGAACAGGATAATTCACCCCTCCACTTT. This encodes CAWSEQDNSPLHF.

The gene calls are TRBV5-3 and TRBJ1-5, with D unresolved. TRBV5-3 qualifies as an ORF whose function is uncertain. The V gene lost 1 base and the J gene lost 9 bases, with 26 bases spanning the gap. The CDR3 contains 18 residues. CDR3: CARSLMGSRATTPRPQHF. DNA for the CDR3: TGTGCCAGAAGCTTGATGGGAAGTAGAGCCACCACCCCACGGCCCCAGCATTTT.

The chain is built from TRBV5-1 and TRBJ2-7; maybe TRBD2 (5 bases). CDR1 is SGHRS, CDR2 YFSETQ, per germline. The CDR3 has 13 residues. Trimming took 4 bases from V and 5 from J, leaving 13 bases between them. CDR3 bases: TGCGCCAGCAGCGGCAAAGCGGAACACGAGCAGTACTTC. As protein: CASSGKAEHEQYF.

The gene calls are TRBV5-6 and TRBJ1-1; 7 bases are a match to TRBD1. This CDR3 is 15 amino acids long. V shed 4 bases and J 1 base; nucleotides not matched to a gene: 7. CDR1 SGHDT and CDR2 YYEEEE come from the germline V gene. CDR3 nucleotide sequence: TGTGCCAGCAGCCTTAGGACAGGAAGGAACACTGAAGCTTTCTTT. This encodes CASSLRTGRNTEAFF. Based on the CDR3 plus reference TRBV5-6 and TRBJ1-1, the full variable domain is DAGVTQSPTHLIKTRGQQVTLRCSPKSGHDTVSWYQQALGQGPQFIFQYYEEEERQRGNFPDRFSGHQFPNYSSELNVNALLLGDSALYLCASSLRTGRNTEAFFGQGTRLTVV.

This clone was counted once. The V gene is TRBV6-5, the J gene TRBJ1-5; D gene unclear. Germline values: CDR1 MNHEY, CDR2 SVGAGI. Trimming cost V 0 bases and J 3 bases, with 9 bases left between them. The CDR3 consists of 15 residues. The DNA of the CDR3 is TGTGCCAGCAGTTACTCGATGGGTGCCAATCAGCCCCAGCATTTT. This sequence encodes CASSYSMGANQPQHF.